This entry lists 18 T cell receptor beta chains sequenced from one sample in a study of monozygotic twins with inflammatory bowel disease. No DNA is given; TCRdb re-called the 5' RACE reads and lists each CDR3 protein once. Its clone listing holds fewer than 550,000 distinct CDR3 sequences. Sequenced material: blood. The receptors stem from a human donor with ulcerative colitis or Crohn's disease, or a healthy co-twin of an affected twin (not recorded which).

The rearrangement links TRBV7-2 to TRBJ2-7; as DNA is missing, the TRBD1 call by TCRdb cannot be tested. The CDR3 is 15 amino acids. Germline V gives CDR1 SGHTA, CDR2 FQGNSA. This chain's CDR3 is CASSLAGTSYYEQYF. The complete variable domain, with remaining parts taken from reference TRBV7-2 and TRBJ2-7, reads GAGVSQSPSNKVTEKGKDVELRCDPISGHTALYWYRQSLGQGLEFLIYFQGNSAPDKSGLPSDRFSAERTGGSVSTLTIQRTQQEDSAVYLCASSLAGTSYYEQYFGPGTRLTVT.

The chain employs TRBV29-1 and TRBJ2-3; as DNA is missing, the TRBD2 call by TCRdb cannot be tested. CDR1 and CDR2 from the germline V gene are SQVTM and ANQGSEA. The CDR3 covers 17 residues. CDR3 in amino acids: CSVAGTSGLTSTDTQYF.

The V call is TRBV29-1, the J call TRBJ2-2; the TCRdb call, TRBD1, lacks DNA for checking. The CDR3 is 15 amino acids. In germline, CDR1 is SQVTM, CDR2 ANQGSEA. The CDR3 spells CSVEGTGENTGELFF.

The chain recombines TRBV27 with TRBJ2-2. This CDR3 contains 15 residues. From germline, CDR1 is MNHEY and CDR2 SMNVEV (reference sequence). The CDR3 spells CASSLPDGNTGELFF.

CDR3 sequence reads: CASSPQAINTQYF. This chain uses TRBV14 with TRBJ2-3. The CDR3 length is 13 residues. CDR1 is SGHDN and CDR2 is FVKESK in the germline V gene.

The V gene is TRBV7-6, the J gene TRBJ2-7. Germline V gene sequence: CDR1 SGHVS, CDR2 FNYEAQ. The CDR3 has 13 amino acids. CDR3 residues: CASSLTATYEQYF.

J is TRBJ2-7 and V is TRBV9; the TCRdb call, TRBD1, lacks DNA for checking. This CDR3 is 13 amino acids long. Germline-derived CDR1 and CDR2 are SGDLS and YYNGEE. CDR3: CASSGRVEDEQYF. Combining the CDR3 with reference TRBV9 and TRBJ2-7 gives the whole variable domain DSGVTQTPKHLITATGQRVTLRCSPRSGDLSVYWYQQSLDQGLQFLIQYYNGEERAKGNILERFSAQQFPDLHSELNLSSLELGDSALYFCASSGRVEDEQYFGPGTRLTVT.

The CDR3 region is CASNRAGGPPDTQYF. The chain recombines TRBV7-2 with TRBJ2-3; TCRdb's D call, TRBD2, is unchecked because there is no DNA. This CDR3 has 15 residues. Per germline, CDR1 SGHTA and CDR2 FQGNSA.

The V call is TRBV7-9, the J call TRBJ2-1; the TRBD2 assignment by TCRdb is unverifiable without DNA. The V gene's germline CDR1 is SEHNR and CDR2 FQNEAQ (reference sequence). The CDR3 loop spans 16 amino acids. The chain's CDR3 is CASGTSGALKGNEQFF.

The CDR3: CASSPRVRGNEQFF. The V gene is TRBV5-1, the J gene TRBJ2-1; TCRdb names TRBD1, which stays unverified in the absence of DNA. The CDR3 runs to 14 residues. Germline CDR1 SGHRS, CDR2 YFSETQ.

The chain couples TRBV9 to TRBJ1-4; TCRdb lists TRBD1, though no DNA is available to test this call. The CDR3 runs 15 residues. CDR1 is SGDLS, CDR2 YYNGEE, per germline. The CDR3 sequence: CASSAEGQGGEKLFF.

This sequence joins TRBV27 and TRBJ1-1; the TCRdb call, TRBD1, lacks DNA for checking. The CDR3 consists of 14 residues. CDR1 MNHEY and CDR2 SMNVEV come from the germline V gene (reference sequence). The CDR3 loop is CASVRGGKGTEAFF.

The CDR3 reads CATSDSDRGPHNEQFF. The rearrangement joins TRBV24-1 to TRBJ2-1. Germline V CDR1 and CDR2: KGHDR, SFDVKD. There are 16 residues in the CDR3.

This chain uses TRBV15 with TRBJ1-1; TCRdb's D call, TRBD1, is unchecked because there is no DNA. Germline V gene data show CDR1 as LNHNV and CDR2 as YYDKDF (reference sequence). The CDR3 runs to 17 residues. The CDR3 spells CATSRDITPGPNTEAFF.

This rearrangement joins TRBV28 to TRBJ1-2; TCRdb's D call of TRBD1 is untestable without DNA. In germline, CDR1 is MDHEN, CDR2 SYDVKM. The CDR3 is made up of 16 amino acids. CDR3 protein: CASRESLTGVNYGYTF.

This chain connects TRBV19 to TRBJ1-5. Germline-derived CDR1 and CDR2 are LNHDA and SQIVND (reference sequence). The CDR3 totals 14 residues. This CDR3 is CASSAERGNQPQHF.

The CDR3 is CASSPARGGRNQPQHF. J is TRBJ1-5 and V is TRBV18; without DNA, the TCRdb call of TRBD1 cannot be checked. The length of the CDR3 is 16 residues. In germline, CDR1 is KGHSH, CDR2 LQKENI.

This chain links TRBV27 with TRBJ1-1; TCRdb returns TRBD1, unconfirmable since there is no DNA. Germline CDR1 MNHEY, CDR2 SMNVEV (reference sequence). The CDR3 has 16 amino acids. CDR3 amino acids: CASSLSGTIGNTEAFF.